This entry describes one T cell receptor beta chain. Its matching antigen is unknown. This sample is part of a study of shared clonotypes between healthy human individuals. The CDR3 has 15 amino acids. The V end lost 0 bases, the J end lost 4 bases, and 10 bases lay between the germline ends. The germline V gene has CDR1 MNHNY and CDR2 SVGAGI (reference sequence). Points from the study as a whole: A handful of donors held about 4.6% of naive CD4 clonotypes in common.

Naive CD8 cells, CD45RO-negative and positively selected for CCR7, excluded terminally differentiated effector memory CD45RA+ cells. Deep-level settings were used for running the assay. Sequenced by immunoSEQ multiplex PCR; TCRdb stores in-frame clones only, minus some. The top ten hold about 1.7% of the sample, which has about 1.9 million clones, 85% to 95% seen once. The source is a man aged 18 to 30 in good health. Some clones in this sample may be carry-over from other donors' samples. The gene calls are TRBV6-6 and TRBJ2-1, with D possibly being TRBD2 (6 bases). Sample: naive CD8+ T cells from PBMCs. The CDR3 sequence is CASSYSGTRYNEQFF. CDR3 nucleotide sequence: TGTGCCAGCAGTTACTCGGGGACTCGATACAATGAGCAGTTCTTC.